The clone carrying this T cell receptor (beta chain) was counted a few times. The entry originates in a study of T-cell memory formation after mild COVID-19. TCRdb called the 5' RACE reads again in MiXCR, with one record for every CDR3 protein. Counted here are under 700,000 distinct CDR3 sequences, roughly 20% occurring once; the ten biggest clones make up around an eighth. V was trimmed by 2 bases and J by 4 bases, leaving 12 bases between them. Germline values: CDR1 MNHNY, CDR2 SVGAGI (reference sequence). The CDR3 is 15 residues long. This TCR was sampled from an adult woman who had mild COVID-19 (a few samples of this study predate the infection). Cell type and time point are not known. The chain employs TRBV6-6 and TRBJ1-5, with unresolved D. The sequencing sample was made of PBMCs or a T cell subset sorted from them (not recorded which). In DNA form, the CDR3 reads TGTGCCAGCAGTTACGTGAGTGGAGGAAATCAGCCCCAGCATTTT. It codes for CASSYVSGGNQPQHF.